This TCR beta chain was found in a study of cytomegalovirus exposure and HLA in healthy donors. Donors came from a validation cohort of 90 to 150 subjects, distinct from the first 666-subject cohort. About this clone itself: What it binds is not known.

This CDR3 has 11 residues. V was trimmed by 6 bases and J by 3 bases, leaving 6 bases between them. Germline V gene lookup returns CDR1 MDHEN and CDR2 SYDVKM. Broader study findings: Most sequenced TCRs were rare (though some public TCRs occurred in many donors). Both high specificity and high sensitivity reportedly marked the classifier's diagnosis of cytomegalovirus status. A list of 150 to 200 TCR beta chains associated with cytomegalovirus was given.

This table comes from immunoSEQ multiplex PCR, and its TCRdb copy is limited to in-frame clones, with some not included. In the table there are 90,000 to 140,000 clones, 85% to 90% of which are singletons. V gene TRBV28 combines with J gene TRBJ2-7; D ambiguous. Sequencing was carried out using PBMCs. The TCR was taken from a woman aged 18-29 years in good health and CMV-seropositive. The CDR3 loop is CASRSLYEQYF. CDR3 nucleotide sequence: TGTGCCAGCAGGTCCCTCTACGAGCAGTACTTC.